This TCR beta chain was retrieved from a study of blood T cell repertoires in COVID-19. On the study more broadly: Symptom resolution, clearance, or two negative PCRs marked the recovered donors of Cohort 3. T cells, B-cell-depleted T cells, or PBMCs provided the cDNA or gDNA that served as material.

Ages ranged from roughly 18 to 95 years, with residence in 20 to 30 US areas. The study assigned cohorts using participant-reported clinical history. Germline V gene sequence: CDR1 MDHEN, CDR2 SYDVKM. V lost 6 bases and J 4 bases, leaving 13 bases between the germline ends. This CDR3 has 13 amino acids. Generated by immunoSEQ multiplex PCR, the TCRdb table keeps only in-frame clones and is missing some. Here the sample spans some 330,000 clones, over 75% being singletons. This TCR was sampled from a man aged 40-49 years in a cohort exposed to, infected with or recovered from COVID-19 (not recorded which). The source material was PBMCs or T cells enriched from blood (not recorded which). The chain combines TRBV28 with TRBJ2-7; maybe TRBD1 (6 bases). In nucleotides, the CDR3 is TGTGCCAGCAGCCCCACAGGGATTTACGAGCAGTACTTC. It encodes CASSPTGIYEQYF. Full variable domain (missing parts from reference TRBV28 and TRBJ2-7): DVKVTQSSRYLVKRTGEKVFLECVQDMDHENMFWYRQDPGLGLRLIYFSYDVKMKEKGDIPEGYSVSREKKERFSLILESASTNQTSMYLCASSPTGIYEQYFGPGTRLTVT.